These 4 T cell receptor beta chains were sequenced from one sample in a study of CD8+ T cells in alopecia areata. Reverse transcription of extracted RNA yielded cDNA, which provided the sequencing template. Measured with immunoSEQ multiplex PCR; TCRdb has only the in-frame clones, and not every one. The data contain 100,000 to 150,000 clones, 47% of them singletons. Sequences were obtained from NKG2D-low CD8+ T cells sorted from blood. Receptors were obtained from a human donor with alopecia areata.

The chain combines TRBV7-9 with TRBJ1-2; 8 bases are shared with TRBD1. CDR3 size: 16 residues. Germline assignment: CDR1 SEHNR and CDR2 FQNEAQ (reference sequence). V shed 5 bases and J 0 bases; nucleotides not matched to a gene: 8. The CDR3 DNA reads TGTGCCAGCAGCGCAACGACAGGGGACTCTAACTATGGCTACACCTTC. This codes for CASSATTGDSNYGYTF.

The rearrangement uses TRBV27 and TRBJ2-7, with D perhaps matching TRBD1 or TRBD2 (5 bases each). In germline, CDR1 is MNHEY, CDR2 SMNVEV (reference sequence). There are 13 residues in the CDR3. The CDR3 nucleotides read TGTGCTTGCGGTCCGGGGCCTGCCTACGAGCAGTACTTC. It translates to CACGPGPAYEQYF.

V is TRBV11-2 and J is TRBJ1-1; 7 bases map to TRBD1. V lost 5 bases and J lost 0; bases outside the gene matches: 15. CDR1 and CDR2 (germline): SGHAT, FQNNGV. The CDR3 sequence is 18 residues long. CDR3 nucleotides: TGTGCCAGCAGCCCACGACAGGGAAGACTAAACATGAACACTGAAGCTTTCTTT. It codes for CASSPRQGRLNMNTEAFF.

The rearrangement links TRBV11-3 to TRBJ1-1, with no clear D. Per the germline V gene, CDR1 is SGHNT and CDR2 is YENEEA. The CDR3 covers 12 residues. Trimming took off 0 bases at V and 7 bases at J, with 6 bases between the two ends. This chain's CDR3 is CASSLDRGEAFF. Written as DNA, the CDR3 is TGTGCCAGCAGCTTAGATCGGGGTGAAGCTTTCTTT.